The rows below give T cell receptor beta chains drawn from one sample of a study of memory CD4+ T cells and cytomegalovirus serostatus. Assay used: immunoSEQ multiplex PCR; TCRdb lists only in-frame clones, some missing. This sample has around 60,000 clones, with around four fifths found just once. Sequencing was done on a sample of memory CD4+ T cells from blood. The receptors here all came from an adult in good health and CMV-seronegative. The CDR3 runs from the conserved cysteine through the conserved F or W. D genes are given only for firm matches. Only some rows state a clone size, as once, few, many or a class for expanded clones.

TGCGCCAGCAGCCAAGATGGCTTCGGACAGGGCAACACTGAAGCTTTCTTT,CASSQDGFGQGNTEAFF,-,TRBJ1-1,TRBD1,TRBV4-1
TGTGCCAGCACAGGACACCGCACAGATACGCAGTATTTT,CASTGHRTDTQYF,-,TRBJ2-3,-,TRBV9
TGTGCCAGCAGGGCAGGGCCTGAAGCTTTCTTT,CASRAGPEAFF,-,TRBJ1-1,-,TRBV7-9
TGTGCCAGCAGCTTACAGCTACGCAATGAGCAGTTCTTC,CASSLQLRNEQFF,-,TRBJ2-1,-,TRBV7-3
TGTGCCAGCAGCCCAGACAGGGTAACCGGGGAGCTGTTTTTT,CASSPDRVTGELFF,-,TRBJ2-2,TRBD1,TRBV11-1
TGTGCCAGCAGCTTAAACAGGGTAAATACGCAGTATTTT,CASSLNRVNTQYF,once,TRBJ2-3,-,TRBV7-6
TGCGCCAGCAGCTTGGCCCTGGGCGAGCAGTACTTC,CASSLALGEQYF,-,TRBJ2-7,-,TRBV5-1
TGCAGCGTTGAGGGACAGGTACAAGAGACCCAGTACTTC,CSVEGQVQETQYF,-,TRBJ2-5,TRBD1,TRBV29-1
TGTGCCAGCTCACCTCCAGGGGTCCCCGGATACGAGCAGTACTTC,CASSPPGVPGYEQYF,-,TRBJ2-7,-,TRBV18
TGTGCCAGCCGGTTCACGGATGAAAAACTGTTTTTT,CASRFTDEKLFF,-,TRBJ1-4,-,TRBV2
TGTGCCAGCAGTGAAGCGGGGGTGGGGGCGTCCTCCTACAATGAGCAGTTCTTC,CASSEAGVGASSYNEQFF,-,TRBJ2-1,-,TRBV6-1
TGTGCCAGTAGTATGGGGGGGACAGGAACCTACGAGCAGTACTTC,CASSMGGTGTYEQYF,-,TRBJ2-7,-,TRBV19
TGCGCCAGCAGCTTCGAGGGGGGCGAGCAGTACTTC,CASSFEGGEQYF,-,TRBJ2-7,-,TRBV5-1
TGTGCCAGCAGCCAAGACCGGACAGGCCCCTACGAGCAGTACTTC,CASSQDRTGPYEQYF,-,TRBJ2-7,TRBD1,TRBV4-2
TGTGCCAGCAGCCCTTCCCTCCTAGCGGGGAGAACAGATACGCAGTATTTT,CASSPSLLAGRTDTQYF,once,TRBJ2-3,TRBD2,TRBV7-2
TGTGCCAGCAGCTTGCGGCCGGGAGTAGGGGGTGGAAACACCATATATTTT,CASSLRPGVGGGNTIYF,-,TRBJ1-3,-,TRBV5-6
TGTGCCAGCTCCCTTGGCCAGGGGGAGACCCAGTACTTC,CASSLGQGETQYF,-,TRBJ2-5,-,TRBV18
TGCGCCAGCAGGGCCGGGACGGGGACCTCTAGCACAGATACGCAGTATTTT,CASRAGTGTSSTDTQYF,-,TRBJ2-3,-,TRBV5-1
TGCGCCAGCAATCTGAGAACTGGGCTAGCGGGGGGGCCGGCAGATACGCAGTATTTT,CASNLRTGLAGGPADTQYF,-,TRBJ2-3,TRBD2,TRBV4-1
TGTGCCAGCAAACCACGGGGGCGTTATGCAGATACGCAGTATTTT,CASKPRGRYADTQYF,few,TRBJ2-3,-,TRBV2
TGTGCCAGCAGTGGGGGACAGGGGCCTTTCTACGAGCAGTACTTC,CASSGGQGPFYEQYF,-,TRBJ2-7,TRBD1,TRBV2
TGTGCCAGCTCACCGGACAGCTACAATGAGCAGTTCTTC,CASSPDSYNEQFF,-,TRBJ2-1,-,TRBV18